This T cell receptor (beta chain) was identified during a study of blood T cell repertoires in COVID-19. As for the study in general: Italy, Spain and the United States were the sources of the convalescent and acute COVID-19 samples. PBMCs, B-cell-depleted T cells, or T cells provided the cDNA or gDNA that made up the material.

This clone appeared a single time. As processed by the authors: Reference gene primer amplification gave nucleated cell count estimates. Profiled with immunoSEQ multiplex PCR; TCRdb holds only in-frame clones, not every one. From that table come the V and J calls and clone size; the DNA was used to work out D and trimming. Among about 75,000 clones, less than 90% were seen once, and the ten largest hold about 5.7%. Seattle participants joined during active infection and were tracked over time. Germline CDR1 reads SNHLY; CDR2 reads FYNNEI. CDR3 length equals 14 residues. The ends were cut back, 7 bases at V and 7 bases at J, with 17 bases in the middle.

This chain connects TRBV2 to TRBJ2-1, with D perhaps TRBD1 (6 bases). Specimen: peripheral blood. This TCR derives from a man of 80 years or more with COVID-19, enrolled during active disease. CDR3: CASNGDIKSNEQFF. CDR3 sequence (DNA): TGTGCCAGCAATGGGGACATCAAGAGTAATGAGCAGTTCTTC. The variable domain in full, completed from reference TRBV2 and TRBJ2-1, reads EPEVTQTPSHQVTQMGQEVILRCVPISNHLYFYWYRQILGQKVEFLVSFYNNEISEKSEIFDDQFSVERPDGSNFTLKIRSTKLEDSAMYFCASNGDIKSNEQFFGPGTRLTVL.